This T cell receptor (beta chain) emerged from a study of T-cell memory formation after mild COVID-19. Trimming removed 1 base at V and 2 bases at J, with 6 bases between. Germline V gene data show CDR1 as SGHTA and CDR2 as FQGNSA. This CDR3 comprises 14 residues. TCRdb itself ran the 5' RACE reads through MiXCR, one entry per CDR3 protein. The data show about 250,000 distinct CDR3 sequences, 15% to 17% seen once. This clonotype was observed a handful of times. This clonotype was sampled from an adult woman who had mild COVID-19 (a few samples of this study predate the infection). Cell type and time point are not known. The chain links TRBV7-2 to TRBJ1-5; D call uncertain. What was sequenced was PBMCs or a T cell subset sorted from them (not recorded which). The CDR3 DNA is TGTGCCAGCAGCTTAGACAGCGGCAATCAGCCCCAGCATTTT. This encodes CASSLDSGNQPQHF.